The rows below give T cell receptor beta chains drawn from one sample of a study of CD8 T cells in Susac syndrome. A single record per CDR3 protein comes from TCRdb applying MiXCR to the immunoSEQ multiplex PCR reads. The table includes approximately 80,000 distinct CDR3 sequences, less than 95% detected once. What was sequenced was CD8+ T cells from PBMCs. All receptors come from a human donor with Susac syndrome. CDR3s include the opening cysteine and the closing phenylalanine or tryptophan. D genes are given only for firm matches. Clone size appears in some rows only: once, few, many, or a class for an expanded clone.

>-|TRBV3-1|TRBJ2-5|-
CASSPPGYQETQYF
TGTGCCAGCAGCCCCCCCGGGTACCAAGAGACCCAGTACTTC
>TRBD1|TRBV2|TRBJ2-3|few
CASKDRGSTDTQYF
TGTGCCAGCAAGGACAGGGGTAGCACAGATACGCAGTATTTT
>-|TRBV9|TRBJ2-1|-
CASSVLLVPTGRDGSSYNEQFF
TGTGCCAGCAGCGTACTGCTAGTACCGACAGGGAGGGACGGAAGCTCCTACAATGAGCAGTTCTTC
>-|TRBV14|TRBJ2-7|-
CASSVLGGPYEQYF
TGTGCCAGCAGCGTCCTCGGTGGGCCCTACGAGCAGTACTTC
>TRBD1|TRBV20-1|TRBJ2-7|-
CSARERTGSYEQYF
TGCAGTGCTAGAGAGAGGACAGGCTCCTACGAGCAGTACTTC
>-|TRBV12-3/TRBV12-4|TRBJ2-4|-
CASSPAGVKNIQYF
TGTGCCAGCAGTCCCGCAGGGGTCAAAAACATTCAGTACTTC
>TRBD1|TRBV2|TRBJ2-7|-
CASSPRGTGRHEQYF
TGTGCCAGCAGTCCCCGGGGGACAGGGAGGCACGAGCAGTACTTC
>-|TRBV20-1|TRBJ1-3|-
CSTSRQEAGNTIYF
TGCAGTACATCAAGGCAAGAGGCTGGAAACACCATATATTTT
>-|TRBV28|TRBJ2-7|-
CASSFQVAEQYF
TGTGCCAGCAGTTTTCAGGTTGCCGAGCAGTACTTC
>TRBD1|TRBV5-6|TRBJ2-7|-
CASSFLTGGYEQYF
TGTGCCAGCAGCTTTCTGACAGGGGGTTACGAGCAGTACTTC
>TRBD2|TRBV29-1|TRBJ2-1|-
CSAIAGGSSYNEQFF
TGCAGCGCCATAGCGGGGGGGAGTTCCTACAATGAGCAGTTCTTC
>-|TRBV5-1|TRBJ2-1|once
CASSLEVTYNEQFF
TGCGCCAGCAGCTTGGAGGTTACCTACAATGAGCAGTTCTTC
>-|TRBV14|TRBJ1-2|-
CASSQDRRGVRGYTF
TGTGCCAGCAGCCAAGATCGAAGGGGGGTGCGGGGCTACACCTTC
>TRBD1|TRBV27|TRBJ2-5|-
CASSLHRGQETQYF
TGTGCCAGCAGTCTCCACAGGGGGCAAGAGACCCAGTACTTC
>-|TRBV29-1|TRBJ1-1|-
CSVDGKIEAFF
TGCAGCGTTGACGGAAAGATAGAAGCTTTCTTT
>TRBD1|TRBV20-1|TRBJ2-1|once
CSAPLTGQGAYNEQFF
TGCAGTGCACCTCTGACCGGACAGGGAGCCTACAATGAGCAGTTCTTC
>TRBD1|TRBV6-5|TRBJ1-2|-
CASMGGQRNYGYTF
TGTGCCAGCATGGGGGGACAGCGAAACTATGGCTACACCTTC
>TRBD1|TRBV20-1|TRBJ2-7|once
CSAEGQGAYEQYF
TGCAGTGCCGAAGGACAGGGGGCCTACGAGCAGTACTTC
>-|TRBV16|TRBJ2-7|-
CASSHAGTYPYEQYF
TGTGCCAGCAGCCACGCCGGGACATACCCCTACGAGCAGTACTTC
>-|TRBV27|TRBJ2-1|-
CASSLLRTRGNEQFF
TGTGCCAGCAGTTTACTCAGAACTCGAGGGAATGAGCAGTTCTTC
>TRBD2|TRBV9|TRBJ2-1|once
CASSGASGGGSYNEQFF
TGTGCCAGCAGCGGGGCTAGCGGGGGAGGCTCCTACAATGAGCAGTTCTTC
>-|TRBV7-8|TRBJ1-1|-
CASSRGGVTEAFF
TGTGCCAGCAGCCGCGGGGGGGTCACTGAAGCTTTCTTT
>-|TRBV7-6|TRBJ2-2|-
CASSFNGGELFF
TGTGCCAGCAGCTTCAACGGCGGGGAGCTGTTTTTT
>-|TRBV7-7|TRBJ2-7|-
CASSFQEHYEQYF
TGTGCCAGCAGCTTTCAGGAGCACTACGAGCAGTACTTC
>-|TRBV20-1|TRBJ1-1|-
CSARVRPDSPTEAFF
TGCAGTGCTAGAGTAAGGCCAGACAGTCCCACTGAAGCTTTCTTT
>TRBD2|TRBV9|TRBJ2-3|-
CASSGPLAGGPSDTQYF
TGTGCCAGCAGCGGTCCTCTAGCGGGGGGGCCCTCAGATACGCAGTATTTT
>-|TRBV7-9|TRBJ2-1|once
CASSSAGGPNEQFF
TGTGCCAGCAGCTCGGCTGGTGGGCCCAATGAGCAGTTCTTC
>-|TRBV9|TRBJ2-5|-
CASSGDGETQYF
TGTGCCAGCAGCGGGGACGGCGAGACCCAGTACTTC
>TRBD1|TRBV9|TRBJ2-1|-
CASSVAGGRFNEQFF
TGTGCCAGCAGCGTAGCAGGGGGCAGGTTTAATGAGCAGTTCTTC
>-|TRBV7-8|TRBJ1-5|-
CASGQRVQPQHF
TGTGCCAGCGGTCAGCGGGTCCAGCCCCAGCATTTT
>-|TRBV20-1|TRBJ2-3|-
CSARGLAQTPRTQYF
TGCAGTGCTAGGGGGTTAGCGCAGACCCCGAGGACGCAGTATTTT
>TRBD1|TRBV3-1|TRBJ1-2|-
CASSPPFWTGNYGYTF
TGTGCCAGCAGCCCCCCCTTTTGGACAGGGAACTATGGCTACACCTTC
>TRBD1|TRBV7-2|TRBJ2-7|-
CASSPRQGSGYEQYF
TGTGCCAGCAGCCCACGACAGGGATCAGGGTACGAGCAGTACTTC
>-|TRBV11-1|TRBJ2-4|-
CASSPRRGNIQYF
TGTGCCAGCAGCCCAAGGAGGGGAAACATTCAGTACTTC
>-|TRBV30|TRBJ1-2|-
CAAESLSRRDYGYTF
TGTGCTGCGGAGTCCCTAAGCAGGCGCGACTATGGCTACACCTTC
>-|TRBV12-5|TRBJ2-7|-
CASGLGRYEQYF
TGTGCTAGTGGTTTGGGGCGGTACGAGCAGTACTTC
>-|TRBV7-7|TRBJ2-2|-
CAAAENTGELFF
TGTGCAGCTGCGGAGAACACCGGGGAGCTGTTTTTT
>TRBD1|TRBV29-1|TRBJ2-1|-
CSVVQGGRYNEQFF
TGCAGCGTTGTACAGGGGGGACGCTACAATGAGCAGTTCTTC
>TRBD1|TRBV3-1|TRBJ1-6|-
CASSHAPTGQDSPLHF
TGTGCCAGCAGCCACGCCCCGACAGGGCAGGATTCACCCCTCCACTTT
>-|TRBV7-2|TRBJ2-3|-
CASSSRQGGTIGDTQYF
TGTGCCAGCAGCTCCCGACAGGGAGGGACTATTGGTGATACGCAGTATTTT
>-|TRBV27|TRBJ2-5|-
CASSFGNRAQETQYF
TGTGCCAGCAGTTTCGGAAACAGGGCCCAAGAGACCCAGTACTTC
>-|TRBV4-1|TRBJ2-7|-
CASSQDDAPYEQYF
TGCGCCAGCAGCCAAGATGACGCCCCTTACGAGCAGTACTTC
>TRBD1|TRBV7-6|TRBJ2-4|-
CASSSRTGQNIQYF
TGTGCCAGCAGCTCCCGGACAGGACAAAACATTCAGTACTTC
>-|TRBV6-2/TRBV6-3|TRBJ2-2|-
CASSYATPLIGELFF
TGTGCCAGCAGTTACGCTACTCCCTTGATCGGGGAGCTGTTTTTT
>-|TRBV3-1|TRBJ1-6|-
CASSQDLSSYNSPLHF
TGTGCCAGCAGCCAAGATCTGAGCTCCTATAATTCACCCCTCCACTTT
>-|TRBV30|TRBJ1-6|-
CAANGGTRGPLHF
TGTGCCGCCAATGGGGGCACACGGGGACCCCTCCACTTT
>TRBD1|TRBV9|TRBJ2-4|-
CASSPPGQGAGNIQYF
TGTGCCAGCAGCCCGCCGGGACAGGGGGCCGGAAACATTCAGTACTTC
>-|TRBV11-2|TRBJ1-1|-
CASSWEPGVGNTEAFF
TGTGCCAGCAGCTGGGAACCAGGGGTTGGAAACACTGAAGCTTTCTTT
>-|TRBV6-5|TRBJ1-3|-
CASQTGIGNTIYF
TGTGCCAGCCAAACGGGGATTGGAAACACCATATATTTT
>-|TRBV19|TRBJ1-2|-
CASRNPGGYGYTF
TGTGCCAGTAGAAACCCAGGCGGCTATGGCTACACCTTC
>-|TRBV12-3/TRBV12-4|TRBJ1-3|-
CASRQGSGNTIYF
TGTGCCAGCAGACAGGGTTCAGGAAACACCATATATTTT
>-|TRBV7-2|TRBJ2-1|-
CASSPWGDEQFF
TGTGCCAGCAGCCCCTGGGGGGATGAGCAGTTCTTC
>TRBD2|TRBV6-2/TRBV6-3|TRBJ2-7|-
CASSYPSGRTYEQYF
TGTGCCAGCAGTTACCCTAGCGGGCGAACCTACGAGCAGTACTTC